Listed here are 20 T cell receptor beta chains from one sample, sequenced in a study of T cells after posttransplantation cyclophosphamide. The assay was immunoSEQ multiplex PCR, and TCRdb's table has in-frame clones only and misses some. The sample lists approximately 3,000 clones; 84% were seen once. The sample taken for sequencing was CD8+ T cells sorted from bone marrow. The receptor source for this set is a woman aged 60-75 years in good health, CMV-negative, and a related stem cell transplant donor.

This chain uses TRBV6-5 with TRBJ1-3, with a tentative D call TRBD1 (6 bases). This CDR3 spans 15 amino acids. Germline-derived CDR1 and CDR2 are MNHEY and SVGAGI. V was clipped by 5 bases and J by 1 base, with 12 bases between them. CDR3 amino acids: CASSNTGPSGNTIYF. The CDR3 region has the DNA TGTGCCAGCAGTAACACAGGGCCATCTGGAAACACCATATATTTT.

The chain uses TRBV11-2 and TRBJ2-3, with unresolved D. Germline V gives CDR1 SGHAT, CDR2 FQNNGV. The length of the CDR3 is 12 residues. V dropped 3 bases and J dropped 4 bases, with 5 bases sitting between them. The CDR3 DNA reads TGTGCCAGCAGCTTTATTGCAGATACGCAGTATTTT. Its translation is CASSFIADTQYF. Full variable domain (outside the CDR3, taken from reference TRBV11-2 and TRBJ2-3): EAGVAQSPRYKIIEKRQSVAFWCNPISGHATLYWYQQILGQGPKLLIQFQNNGVVDDSQLPKDRFSAERLKGVDSTLKIQPAKLEDSAVYLCASSFIADTQYFGPGTRLTVL.

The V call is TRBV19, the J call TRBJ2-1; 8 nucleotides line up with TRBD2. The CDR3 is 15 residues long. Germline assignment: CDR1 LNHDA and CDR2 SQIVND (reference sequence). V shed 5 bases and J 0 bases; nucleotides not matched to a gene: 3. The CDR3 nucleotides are TGTGCCAGTAGTGCCACTAGCGGCTCCTACAATGAGCAGTTCTTC. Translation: CASSATSGSYNEQFF.

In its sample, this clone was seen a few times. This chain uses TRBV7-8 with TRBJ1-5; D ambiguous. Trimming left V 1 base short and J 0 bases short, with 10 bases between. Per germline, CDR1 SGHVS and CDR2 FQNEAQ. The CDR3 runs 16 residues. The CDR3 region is CASSLEADHSNQPQHF. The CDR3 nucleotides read TGTGCCAGCAGCTTAGAAGCGGATCATAGCAATCAGCCCCAGCATTTT.

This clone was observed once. As DNA, the CDR3 is TGTGCCAGCAGCGTAGAGGGGAAGGGGGAGCTGTTTTTT. Amino acids: CASSVEGKGELFF. The chain combines TRBV9 with TRBJ2-2; tentative D call: TRBD1 (5 bases). The ends were cut back, 0 bases at V and 8 bases at J, with 8 bases in the middle. The CDR3 runs to 13 residues. The germline gives CDR1 SGDLS, CDR2 YYNGEE.

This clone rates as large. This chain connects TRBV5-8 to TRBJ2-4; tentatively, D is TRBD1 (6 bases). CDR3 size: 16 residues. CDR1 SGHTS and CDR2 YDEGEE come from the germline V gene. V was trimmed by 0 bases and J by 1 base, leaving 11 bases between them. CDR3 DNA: TGTGCCAGCAGCTTGGGAGGGGGTTCGGCCAAAAACATTCAGTACTTC. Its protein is CASSLGGGSAKNIQYF.

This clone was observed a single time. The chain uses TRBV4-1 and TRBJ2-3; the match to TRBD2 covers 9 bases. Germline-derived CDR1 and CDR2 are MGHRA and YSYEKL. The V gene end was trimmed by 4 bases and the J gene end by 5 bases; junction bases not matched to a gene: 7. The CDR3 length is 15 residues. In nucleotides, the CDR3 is TGCGCCAGCAGCCCCTACGCGGGAGGGGGAGATACGCAGTATTTT. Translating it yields CASSPYAGGGDTQYF.

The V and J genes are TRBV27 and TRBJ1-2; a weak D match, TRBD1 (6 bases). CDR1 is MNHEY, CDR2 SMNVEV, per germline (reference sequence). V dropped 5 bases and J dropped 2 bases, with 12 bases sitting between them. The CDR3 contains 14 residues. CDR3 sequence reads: CASSLDRENYGYTF. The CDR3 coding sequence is TGTGCCAGCAGTCTGGACAGAGAGAACTATGGCTACACCTTC.

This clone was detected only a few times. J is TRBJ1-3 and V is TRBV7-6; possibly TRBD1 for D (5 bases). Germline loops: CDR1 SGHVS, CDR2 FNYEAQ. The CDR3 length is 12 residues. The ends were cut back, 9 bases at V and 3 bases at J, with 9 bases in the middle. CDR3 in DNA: TGTGCCAGTAAGGGGCTTGGAAACACCATATATTTT. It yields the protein CASKGLGNTIYF.

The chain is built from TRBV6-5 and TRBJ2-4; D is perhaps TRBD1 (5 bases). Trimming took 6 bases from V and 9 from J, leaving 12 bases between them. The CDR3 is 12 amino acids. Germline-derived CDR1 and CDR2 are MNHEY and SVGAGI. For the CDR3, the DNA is TGTGCCAGCAGGGGGCTAGAAGGCATTCAGTACTTC. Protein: CASRGLEGIQYF.

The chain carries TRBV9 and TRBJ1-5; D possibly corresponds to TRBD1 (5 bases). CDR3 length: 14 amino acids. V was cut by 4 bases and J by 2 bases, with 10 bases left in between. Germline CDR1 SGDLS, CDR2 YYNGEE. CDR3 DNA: TGTGCCAGCAGCCCCCAGGGCGGCAATCAGCCCCAGCATTTT. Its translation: CASSPQGGNQPQHF. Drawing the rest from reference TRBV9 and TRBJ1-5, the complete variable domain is DSGVTQTPKHLITATGQRVTLRCSPRSGDLSVYWYQQSLDQGLQFLIQYYNGEERAKGNILERFSAQQFPDLHSELNLSSLELGDSALYFCASSPQGGNQPQHFGDGTRLSIL.

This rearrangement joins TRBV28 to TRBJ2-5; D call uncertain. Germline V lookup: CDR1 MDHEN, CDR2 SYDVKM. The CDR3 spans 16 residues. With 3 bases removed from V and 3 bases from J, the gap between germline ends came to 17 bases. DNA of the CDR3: TGTGCCAGCAGTTTCTCCGAATCCCCCTCTAAAGAGACCCAGTACTTC. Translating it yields CASSFSESPSKETQYF.

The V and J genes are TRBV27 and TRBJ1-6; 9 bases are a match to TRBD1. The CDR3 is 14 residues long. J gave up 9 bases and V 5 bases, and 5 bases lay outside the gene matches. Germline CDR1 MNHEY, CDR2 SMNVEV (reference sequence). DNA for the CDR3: TGTGCCAGCAGTATCACAGGGGGCGGTTCACCCCTCCACTTT. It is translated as CASSITGGGSPLHF.

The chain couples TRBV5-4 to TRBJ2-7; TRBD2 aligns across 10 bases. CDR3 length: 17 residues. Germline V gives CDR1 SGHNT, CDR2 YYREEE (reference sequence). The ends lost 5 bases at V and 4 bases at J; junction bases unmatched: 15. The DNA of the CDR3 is TGTGCCAGCAGTCCTCCACCATTTCTAGCGGGAGAATACGAGCAGTACTTC. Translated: CASSPPPFLAGEYEQYF.

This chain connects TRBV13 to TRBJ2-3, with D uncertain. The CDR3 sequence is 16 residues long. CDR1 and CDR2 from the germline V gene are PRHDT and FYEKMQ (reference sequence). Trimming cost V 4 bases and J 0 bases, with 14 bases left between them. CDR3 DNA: TGTGCCAGCAGCTCGAGACTGGAATTTAGCACAGATACGCAGTATTTT. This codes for CASSSRLEFSTDTQYF.

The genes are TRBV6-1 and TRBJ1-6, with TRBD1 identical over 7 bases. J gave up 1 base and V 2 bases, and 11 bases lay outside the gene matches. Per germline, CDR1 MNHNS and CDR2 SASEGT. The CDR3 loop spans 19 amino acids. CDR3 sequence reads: CASSELKMTGLSYNSPLHF. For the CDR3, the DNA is TGTGCCAGCAGTGAATTAAAGATGACAGGGTTGTCCTATAATTCACCCCTCCACTTT.

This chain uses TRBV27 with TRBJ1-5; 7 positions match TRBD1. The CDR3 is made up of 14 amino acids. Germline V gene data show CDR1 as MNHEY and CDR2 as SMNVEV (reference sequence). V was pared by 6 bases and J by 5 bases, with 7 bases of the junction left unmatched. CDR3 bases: TGTGCCAGCAGATGGACAGGACGAGATCAGCCCCAGCATTTT. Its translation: CASRWTGRDQPQHF.

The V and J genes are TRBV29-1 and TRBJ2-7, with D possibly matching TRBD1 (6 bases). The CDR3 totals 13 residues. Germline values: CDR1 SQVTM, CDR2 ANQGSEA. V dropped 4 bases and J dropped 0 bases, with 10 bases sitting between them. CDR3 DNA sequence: TGCAGCGTTGCGGAGACAGGCTCCTACGAGCAGTACTTC. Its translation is CSVAETGSYEQYF.

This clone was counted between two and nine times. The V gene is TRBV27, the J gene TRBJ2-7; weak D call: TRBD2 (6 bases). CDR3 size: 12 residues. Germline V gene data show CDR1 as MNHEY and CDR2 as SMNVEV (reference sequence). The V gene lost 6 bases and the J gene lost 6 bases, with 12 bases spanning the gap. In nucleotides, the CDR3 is TGTGCCAGCAGCGGGACTCCGGGCGAGCAGTACTTC. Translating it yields CASSGTPGEQYF.

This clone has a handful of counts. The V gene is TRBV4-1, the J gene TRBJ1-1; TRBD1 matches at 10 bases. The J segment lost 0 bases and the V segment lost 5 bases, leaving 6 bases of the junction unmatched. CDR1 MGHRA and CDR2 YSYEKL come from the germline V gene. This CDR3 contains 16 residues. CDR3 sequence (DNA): TGCGCCAGCAGCGTCGGGACAGGGGCCTTGAACACTGAAGCTTTCTTT. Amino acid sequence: CASSVGTGALNTEAFF.